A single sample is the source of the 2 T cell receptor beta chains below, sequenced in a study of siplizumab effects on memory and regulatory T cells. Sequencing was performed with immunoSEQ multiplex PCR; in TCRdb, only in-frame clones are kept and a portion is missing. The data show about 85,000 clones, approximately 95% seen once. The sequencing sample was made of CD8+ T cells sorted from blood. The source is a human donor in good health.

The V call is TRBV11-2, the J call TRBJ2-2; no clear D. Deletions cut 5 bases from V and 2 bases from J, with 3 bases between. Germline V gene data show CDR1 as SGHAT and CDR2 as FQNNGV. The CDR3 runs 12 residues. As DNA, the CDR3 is TGTGCCAGCAGCAGTAACACCGGGGAGCTGTTTTTT. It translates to CASSSNTGELFF.

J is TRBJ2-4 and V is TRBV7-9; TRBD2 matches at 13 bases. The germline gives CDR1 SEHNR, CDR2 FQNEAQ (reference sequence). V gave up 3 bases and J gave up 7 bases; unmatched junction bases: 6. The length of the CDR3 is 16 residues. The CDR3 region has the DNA TGTGCCAGCAGCTTGGGACTAGCGGGAAGGGAGAACATTCAGTACTTC. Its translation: CASSLGLAGRENIQYF.